Listed below are T cell receptor beta chains from one sample, sequenced in a study of shared clonotypes between healthy human individuals. Measured with immunoSEQ multiplex PCR; TCRdb has only the in-frame clones, and not every one. Of approximately 700,000 clones in the sample, around three quarters were seen once. The material sequenced was memory CD4+ T cells sorted from blood. These receptors were collected from a woman aged 25 to 39 in good health. CDR3s include the opening cysteine and the closing phenylalanine or tryptophan. The D gene is left open where the match is weak. Rows give clone size only sometimes, using once, few, many, or a class for an expanded clone.

clone_size	j_call	d_call	v_call	cdr3_aa	cdr3_nt
-	TRBJ2-5	-	TRBV18	CASSQDQQETQYF	TGTGCCAGCTCACAGGACCAGCAAGAGACCCAGTACTTC
-	TRBJ1-2	TRBD1	TRBV10-1	CASSPGQAYGYTF	TGCGCCAGCAGCCCTGGACAGGCGTATGGCTACACCTTC
-	TRBJ1-4	TRBD1	TRBV6-5	CASSPGQNNEKLFF	TGTGCCAGCAGCCCGGGACAGAACAATGAAAAACTGTTTTTT
-	TRBJ2-1	TRBD2	TRBV5-4	CASSRRLAGTYNEQFF	TGTGCCAGCAGCAGACGACTAGCGGGTACCTACAATGAGCAGTTCTTC
-	TRBJ2-7	TRBD2	TRBV5-4	CASSLGGSLAGKSYEQYF	TGTGCCAGCAGCTTGGGGGGGTCTCTAGCGGGAAAAAGCTACGAGCAGTACTTC
-	TRBJ2-1	-	TRBV5-1	CASSPRTRGADNEQFF	TGCGCCAGCAGCCCCCGGACTAGGGGGGCCGACAATGAGCAGTTCTTC
-	TRBJ2-1	-	TRBV6-1	CASSDAGTDYNEQFF	TGTGCCAGCAGTGACGCCGGGACTGATTACAATGAGCAGTTCTTC
-	TRBJ1-1	-	TRBV6-1	CASRPNTKITEAFF	TGTGCCAGCAGGCCGAATACGAAGATTACTGAAGCTTTCTTT
few	TRBJ1-2	-	TRBV6-4	CASRTNGARDGYTF	TGTGCCAGCAGAACGAATGGGGCGCGGGATGGCTACACCTTC
-	TRBJ2-7	TRBD1	TRBV5-1	CASSGGQGIYEQYF	TGCGCCAGCAGCGGCGGACAGGGGATCTACGAGCAGTACTTC
once	TRBJ1-4	TRBD1	TRBV15	CATSRAGGNEKLFF	TGTGCCACCAGCAGAGCAGGGGGCAATGAAAAACTGTTTTTT
few	TRBJ2-7	TRBD2	TRBV5-1	CASSLVEAGGYEQYF	TGCGCCAGCAGCTTGGTAGAAGCGGGAGGTTACGAGCAGTACTTC
-	TRBJ2-4	TRBD2	TRBV2	CASRPGTSAAKNIQYF	TGTGCCAGCAGACCAGGGACTAGCGCCGCCAAAAACATTCAGTACTTC
few	TRBJ1-4	-	TRBV28	CASSPRVSNEKLFF	TGTGCCAGCAGCCCTAGGGTATCTAATGAAAAACTGTTTTTT
-	TRBJ1-1	-	TRBV19	CASTGGAGARTEAFF	TGTGCCAGTACCGGGGGGGCAGGGGCCCGCACTGAAGCTTTCTTT
-	TRBJ1-2	TRBD1	TRBV9	CASSGSGGGNYGYTF	TGTGCCAGCAGCGGATCGGGAGGGGGCAACTATGGCTACACCTTC
-	TRBJ1-1	-	TRBV14	CASSQEVQGATEAFF	TGTGCCAGCAGCCAAGAAGTACAGGGCGCCACTGAAGCTTTCTTT
-	TRBJ2-7	TRBD1	TRBV19	CASSIRDRGPYEQYF	TGTGCCAGTAGTATAAGGGACAGGGGGCCTTACGAGCAGTACTTC
-	TRBJ1-1	-	TRBV6-1	CASSADRNTEAFF	TGTGCCAGCAGTGCCGACCGGAACACTGAAGCTTTCTTT
-	TRBJ1-1	-	TRBV5-1	CASSTVPGGNTEAFF	TGCGCCAGCAGCACTGTTCCGGGGGGGAACACTGAAGCTTTCTTT
-	TRBJ2-7	-	TRBV10-3	CAISPTSYEQYF	TGTGCCATCAGTCCTACTAGTTACGAGCAGTACTTC
-	TRBJ1-5	-	TRBV28	CASSGGNQPQHF	TGTGCCAGCAGCGGGGGCAATCAGCCCCAGCATTTT
-	TRBJ2-7	TRBD1	TRBV19	CASRKSGQYGSYEQYF	TGTGCCAGTCGGAAATCGGGACAGTATGGCTCCTACGAGCAGTACTTC
-	TRBJ1-6	TRBD1	TRBV9	CASSAGQGGNSPLHF	TGTGCCAGCAGCGCTGGACAGGGAGGTAATTCACCCCTCCACTTT
-	TRBJ1-1	-	TRBV7-2	CASSLLPGKAEAFF	TGTGCCAGCAGCTTACTCCCGGGGAAAGCTGAAGCTTTCTTT
-	TRBJ1-5	-	TRBV6-1	CASRRTVGQPQHF	TGTGCCAGCAGGAGGACAGTAGGTCAGCCCCAGCATTTT